This entry lists 20 T cell receptor beta chains sequenced from one sample in a study of OX40 agonist ivuxolimab in advanced cancers. The data were produced by immunoSEQ multiplex PCR, yet TCRdb's version contains in-frame clones alone and is incomplete. The table records 55,000 to 70,000 clones, roughly 84% of them present only once. The sequences come from CD4+ or CD8+ T cells sorted from blood, collected in a trial of the OX40 agonist ivuxolimab. The source is an adult with an advanced solid tumor such as melanoma, head and neck, liver or kidney cancer.

V and J are TRBV7-9 and TRBJ1-1; TRBD1 agrees at 8 bases. The CDR3 runs 16 residues. CDR1 and CDR2 from the germline V gene are SEHNR and FQNEAQ (reference sequence). V lost 3 bases, J lost 1 base, and 7 bases stayed unmatched. In DNA form, the CDR3 reads TGTGCCAGCAGCTTCCCCACGACAGGGGAGAACACTGAAGCTTTCTTT. Amino acid sequence: CASSFPTTGENTEAFF.

V gene TRBV10-3 combines with J gene TRBJ2-3; TRBD2 matches at 8 bases. V trimming: 9 bases; J trimming: 1 base; junction bases outside the gene matches: 3. CDR1 ENHRY and CDR2 SYGVKD come from the germline V gene. This CDR3 region has 13 residues. The CDR3 sequence: CAIEAGGTDTQYF. The CDR3 DNA reads as TGTGCCATAGAAGCGGGGGGCACAGATACGCAGTATTTT.

The V call is TRBV28, the J call TRBJ2-3, with TRBD2 matching 9 bases. V lost 7 bases, J lost 1 base, and 3 bases stayed unmatched. This CDR3 is 14 amino acids long. Germline assignment: CDR1 MDHEN and CDR2 SYDVKM. The CDR3: CASTRLAGTDTQYF. The CDR3 bases are TGTGCCAGCACCAGACTAGCGGGCACAGATACGCAGTATTTT.

J is TRBJ2-5 and V is TRBV7-9; TRBD1 might be the D (6 bases). The last part of the DNA fits TRBJ2-7 better; the J call may be wrong. The CDR3 covers 15 residues. The germline CDR1 and CDR2 sequences are SEHNR and FQNEAQ (reference sequence). The CDR3 protein is CASSLPMRGTNEQYF. The CDR3 DNA reads TGTGCCAGCAGCTTACCCATGAGGGGGACCAACGAGCAGTACTTC.

The rearrangement uses TRBV5-1 and TRBJ2-4; D remains ambiguous. CDR3 length equals 12 residues. Germline V gene data show CDR1 as SGHRS and CDR2 as YFSETQ. V lost 0 bases to trimming and J lost 5 bases, with 3 bases between them. CDR3 in amino acids: CASSLGQNIQYF. The CDR3 DNA reads TGCGCCAGCAGCTTGGGTCAAAACATTCAGTACTTC. The complete variable domain, with remaining parts taken from reference TRBV5-1 and TRBJ2-4, reads KAGVTQTPRYLIKTRGQQVTLSCSPISGHRSVSWYQQTPGQGLQFLFEYFSETQRNKGNFPGRFSGRQFSNSRSEMNVSTLELGDSALYLCASSLGQNIQYFGAGTRLSVL.

The gene calls are TRBV10-2 and TRBJ1-1, with TRBD1 identical over 11 bases. CDR3 length equals 15 residues. The junction had 1 base not matched to a gene; V was cut back by 0 bases and J by 4 bases. CDR1 WSHSY and CDR2 SAAADI come from the germline V gene. The CDR3 DNA reads as TGCGCCAGCAGTGAGTCGGGACAGGGGGGCACTGAAGCTTTCTTT. This sequence encodes CASSESGQGGTEAFF.

The chain joins TRBV4-2 to TRBJ1-1, with a possible D match to TRBD1 (6 bases). This CDR3 has 16 residues. Looked up from germline, CDR1 is LGHNA and CDR2 is YNFKEQ. V lost 1 base and J 1 base, leaving 13 bases between the germline ends. CDR3 protein: CASSQGSRGTNTEAFF. Written as DNA, the CDR3 is TGTGCCAGCAGCCAAGGGTCCAGGGGTACGAACACTGAAGCTTTCTTT.

This clone was detected only once. The V gene is TRBV7-2, the J gene TRBJ2-3; D perhaps matches TRBD2 (6 bases). This CDR3 is built from 14 residues. Germline loops: CDR1 SGHTA, CDR2 FQGNSA. Trimming took 5 bases from V and 2 from J, leaving 11 bases between them. Here the CDR3 reads CASSLRGSTDTQYF. For the CDR3, the DNA is TGTGCCAGCAGCCTTCGGGGGTCCACAGATACGCAGTATTTT.

V usage is TRBV7-9 and J usage is TRBJ1-2, with D hard to call. The CDR3 totals 15 residues. Germline lookup yields CDR1 SEHNR and CDR2 FQNEAQ (reference sequence). The V and J ends lost 7 bases and 4 bases respectively, with 19 bases between them. Here the CDR3 reads CASIDPHSGGYGYTF. CDR3 bases: TGTGCCAGCATCGACCCCCACTCGGGAGGCTATGGCTACACCTTC. The full variable domain, with the rest looked up from reference TRBV7-9 and TRBJ1-2, is DTGVSQNPRHKITKRGQNVTFRCDPISEHNRLYWYRQTLGQGPEFLTYFQNEAQLEKSRLLSDRFSAERPKGSFSTLEIQRTEQGDSAMYLCASIDPHSGGYGYTFGSGTRLTVV.

This chain joins TRBV7-3 and TRBJ2-3; D not resolved. CDR1 is SGHTA, CDR2 FQGTGA, per germline. This CDR3 is 13 amino acids long. The V and J ends lost 3 bases and 4 bases respectively, with 8 bases between them. CDR3 loop: CASSFNSADTQYF. In nucleotides, the CDR3 is TGTGCCAGCAGCTTTAATTCTGCAGATACGCAGTATTTT.

The chain joins TRBV28 to TRBJ1-4, with D tentatively TRBD1 (6 bases). The CDR3 contains 14 residues. The V gene's germline CDR1 is MDHEN and CDR2 SYDVKM. With 3 bases removed from V and 8 bases from J, the gap between germline ends came to 13 bases. DNA for the CDR3: TGTGCCAGCAGTTTCCCGGGGGCCGGAGAAAAACTGTTTTTT. Its translation: CASSFPGAGEKLFF. Filled out from reference TRBV28 and TRBJ1-4, the complete variable domain reads DVKVTQSSRYLVKRTGEKVFLECVQDMDHENMFWYRQDPGLGLRLIYFSYDVKMKEKGDIPEGYSVSREKKERFSLILESASTNQTSMYLCASSFPGAGEKLFFGSGTQLSVL.

The V call is TRBV21-1, the J call TRBJ2-2. TRBV21-1 is a pseudogene locus. This CDR3 region has 17 residues. CDR3 sequence: CASSKGCTPTNTGELFF. The CDR3 DNA reads TGTGCCAGCAGCAAAGGTTGCACCCCCACCAACACCGGGGAGCTGTTTTTT.

This chain links TRBV5-1 with TRBJ2-5; either TRBD1 or TRBD2 may supply D (5 bases each). Germline V gene lookup returns CDR1 SGHRS and CDR2 YFSETQ. V dropped 2 bases and J dropped 5 bases, with 16 bases sitting between them. The CDR3 contains 15 residues. The CDR3 sequence: CASSFRDGETETQYF. In DNA, the CDR3 is TGCGCCAGCAGCTTCCGGGACGGAGAGACGGAGACCCAGTACTTC.

This clone appeared once. This chain joins TRBV6-5 and TRBJ2-7; 7 positions match TRBD1. Germline CDR1 and CDR2: MNHEY and SVGAGI. This CDR3 is built from 12 residues. V shed 5 bases, J shed 5 bases, and the junction held 3 bases outside the gene matches. The CDR3 spells CASSKDRNEQYF. The CDR3 region has the DNA TGTGCCAGCAGTAAGGACAGGAACGAGCAGTACTTC.

CDR3 protein: CASSSGQGTGELFF. CDR3 bases: TGCGCCAGCAGCTCCGGACAGGGGACCGGGGAGCTGTTTTTT. The V and J genes are TRBV5-1 and TRBJ2-2, with 9 bases aligning to TRBD1. The CDR3 covers 14 residues. Germline trimming cut 3 bases from V and 5 bases from J; bases unmatched to any gene: 2. Looked up from germline, CDR1 is SGHRS and CDR2 is YFSETQ.

The CDR3 spells CASSVPGLTGELFF. The CDR3 region has the DNA TGTGCCAGCAGTGTTCCAGGGCTCACCGGGGAGCTGTTTTTT. V gene TRBV2 combines with J gene TRBJ2-2; perhaps TRBD1 as D (5 bases). The CDR3 consists of 14 residues. The V gene lost 4 bases and the J gene lost 4 bases, with 10 bases spanning the gap. Germline CDR1 is SNHLY and CDR2 is FYNNEI.

J is TRBJ1-1 and V is TRBV7-3; TRBD1 matches 8 bases. The ends lost 5 bases at V and 5 bases at J; junction bases unmatched: 4. CDR3 length: 13 amino acids. Germline V CDR1 and CDR2: SGHTA, FQGTGA. The CDR3 coding sequence is TGTGCCAGCAGCCGTAACAGGGGGACTGAAGCTTTCTTT. Its protein product is CASSRNRGTEAFF.

The chain employs TRBV5-4 and TRBJ2-7; 8 bases are shared with TRBD1. This CDR3 is 16 amino acids long. The germline CDR1 and CDR2 sequences are SGHNT and YYREEE (reference sequence). V lost 4 bases and J lost 4; bases outside the gene matches: 13. The CDR3 DNA follows: TGTGCCAGCAGCGAGCGGACAGGGCCGCCTAAGTACGAGCAGTACTTC. Residues: CASSERTGPPKYEQYF.

The V and J genes are TRBV2 and TRBJ2-1; 7 bases are shared with TRBD2. This CDR3 is built from 12 residues. The germline V gene has CDR1 SNHLY and CDR2 FYNNEI. With 6 bases clipped from V and 9 bases from J, the junction kept 5 bases outside the gene matches. The CDR3 sequence: CASSGRWGEQFF. CDR3 DNA: TGTGCCAGCAGCGGGAGGTGGGGTGAGCAGTTCTTC.

The rearrangement joins TRBV7-9 to TRBJ1-1; 7 nucleotides align to TRBD1. The CDR3 covers 16 residues. Per the germline V gene, CDR1 is SEHNR and CDR2 is FQNEAQ (reference sequence). J lost 1 base, V lost 3 bases, and 8 bases had no gene match. The CDR3 sequence is CASSFPKGARNTEAFF. The CDR3 nucleotides read TGTGCCAGCAGCTTCCCAAAGGGGGCTCGGAACACTGAAGCTTTCTTT.